This T cell receptor beta chain stems from a study of cytomegalovirus exposure and HLA in healthy donors. Whole-study findings and limits: The study listed 164 cytomegalovirus-associated TCR beta chains.

Looked up from germline, CDR1 is SGHVS and CDR2 is FNYEAQ. V was pared by 7 bases and J by 4 bases, with 12 bases between. The CDR3 spans 13 residues. Sequenced by immunoSEQ multiplex PCR; TCRdb stores in-frame clones only, minus some. The repertoire holds 300,000 to 400,000 clones, roughly 90% seen once, with approximately 0.9% in the top ten. A remark on this clone: Its antigen remains unidentified.

The rearrangement links TRBV7-6 to TRBJ2-3; D is possibly TRBD1 (6 bases). This TCR was recovered from a man aged 30 to 39 in good health and CMV-seronegative. Sequences were obtained from PBMCs. The CDR3: CASTTQGPDTQYF. In DNA, the CDR3 is TGTGCCAGCACAACACAGGGCCCAGATACGCAGTATTTT. Full variable domain (remainder filled in from reference TRBV7-6 and TRBJ2-3): GAGVSQSPRYKVTKRGQDVALRCDPISGHVSLYWYRQALGQGPEFLTYFNYEAQQDKSGLPNDRFSAERPEGSISTLTIQRTEQRDSAMYRCASTTQGPDTQYFGPGTRLTVL.